This TCR beta chain is from a study of T cells in Graves' hyperthyroidism and ophthalmopathy. General observations from the study: Onset of ophthalmopathy came a median approximately 6.8 months after the model predicted it.

Ophthalmopathy in the patients scored at least 3 on Clinical Activity Score and at least 4 on NOSPECS grade, lasting under 3 months. Amplified TCR beta CDR3 regions derived from RNA transcripts. When the TCR CDR3 underwent first-round RT-PCR, the HTBI primer set was used. TCRdb analysed the multiplex PCR reads with MiXCR anew, one entry per CDR3 protein. Of approximately 490,000 distinct CDR3 sequences listed, roughly 23% are singletons. The germline gives CDR1 MNHEY, CDR2 SMNVEV (reference sequence). This CDR3 has 13 residues. The trim removed 4 bases at V and 5 bases at J, leaving 4 bases unmatched. The table lists this clonotype with many counts. Its antigen is currently unknown.

V is TRBV27 and J is TRBJ1-2, with TRBD1 identical over 7 bases. The sequence was obtained from a woman between 65 and 79 years old with Graves' ophthalmopathy. The sequenced sample was blood. CDR3 in DNA: TGTGCCAGCAGTTCGACAGGGAGATATGGCTACACCTTC. Translated, it gives CASSSTGRYGYTF.